These 30 T cell receptor beta chains share one sample of origin, sequenced in a study of identical twins (dated by TCRdb to 2016 to 2017). Receptor amplification or capture employed 5' RACE. The sequencer listed for this sample is Illumina HiSeq 2000. The public sequencing data were trimmed at Q25 with fastp and processed into clonotypes with MiXCR by TCRdb, which kept only in-frame beta chains. CDR3 protein sequences are deduplicated, and each keeps its most common genes and DNA. The sample table holds 550,000 to 700,000 distinct CDR3 sequences, of which roughly 9.5% were seen once. Around 3.2% of the sample is in the top ten clones. Separately, the same data were catalogued under a study of yellow fever vaccine responses in identical twins.

Material for sequencing was PBMCs. The receptors here all came from a woman between 18 and 29 years old in good health.

This clonotype was observed a few times. The V call is TRBV11-2, the J call TRBJ2-1; D unresolved. Between the trimmed V and J ends, which lost 1 base and 10 bases, there was a span of 5 bases. From germline, CDR1 is SGHAT and CDR2 FQNNGV. The CDR3 covers 11 residues. DNA of the CDR3: TGTGCCAGCAGCTTAGCCAAGGAGCAGTTCTTC. It is translated as CASSLAKEQFF. Using reference TRBV11-2 and TRBJ2-1 for the parts outside the CDR3, the full variable domain is EAGVAQSPRYKIIEKRQSVAFWCNPISGHATLYWYQQILGQGPKLLIQFQNNGVVDDSQLPKDRFSAERLKGVDSTLKIQPAKLEDSAVYLCASSLAKEQFFGPGTRLTVL.

The chain couples TRBV12-3 or TRBV12-4 to TRBJ2-1, with TRBD2 matching 11 bases. CDR3 length equals 16 residues. The V gene end was trimmed by 2 bases and the J gene end by 7 bases; junction bases not matched to a gene: 7. This CDR3 reads CASSLKLAGGFNEQFF. As DNA, the CDR3 is TGTGCCAGCAGTTTAAAGCTAGCGGGAGGATTTAATGAGCAGTTCTTC.

This chain joins TRBV10-3 and TRBJ2-5, with 13 bases matching TRBD2. Trimming removed 2 bases from V and 3 bases from J; junction bases left unmatched: 9. Germline CDR1 is ENHRY and CDR2 is SYGVKD. The length of the CDR3 is 18 residues. DNA for the CDR3: TGTGCCATCAGTGAGACCCGGACTAGCGGGGGCCCCAAAGAGACCCAGTACTTC. It encodes CAISETRTSGGPKETQYF.

This clonotype occurred a few times. This chain connects TRBV4-1 to TRBJ2-5; D possibly matches TRBD1 or TRBD2 (5 bases each). The germline gives CDR1 MGHRA, CDR2 YSYEKL. V gave up 0 bases and J gave up 9 bases, with 8 bases separating them. The CDR3 runs to 12 residues. CDR3: CASSQDRGAQYF. The CDR3 DNA reads TGCGCCAGCAGCCAAGATAGAGGGGCCCAGTACTTC.

The chain couples TRBV4-3 to TRBJ2-7; 8 nucleotides line up with TRBD2. The CDR3 runs 15 residues. Looked up from germline, CDR1 is LGHNA and CDR2 is YSLEER. V was clipped by 4 bases and J by 3 bases; unmatched bases: 8. CDR3 coding DNA: TGCGCCAGCAGCCTATCGGGGGGGCAAATCTACGAGCAGTACTTC. Its translation is CASSLSGGQIYEQYF.

This clonotype was seen many times. The chain uses TRBV5-1 and TRBJ1-6; D gene uncertain. This CDR3 comprises 14 residues. Germline CDR1 SGHRS, CDR2 YFSETQ. V lost 0 bases and J lost 6, with 7 bases in between. Written as DNA, the CDR3 is TGCGCCAGCAGCTTGGATCCGGGTAATTCACCCCTCCACTTT. This translates into CASSLDPGNSPLHF.

The V gene is TRBV19, the J gene TRBJ2-3, with TRBD2 matching over 7 bases. The CDR3 spans 16 residues. V shed 7 bases and J 0 bases; nucleotides not matched to a gene: 10. Germline-derived CDR1 and CDR2 are LNHDA and SQIVND (reference sequence). The chain's CDR3 is CASKSTTGGSTDTQYF. In DNA form, the CDR3 reads TGTGCCAGTAAAAGTACGACGGGAGGTAGCACAGATACGCAGTATTTT.

The chain links TRBV3-1 to TRBJ1-4; 7 bases line up with TRBD1. This CDR3 comprises 14 residues. Germline V gene data show CDR1 as LGHDT and CDR2 as YNNKEL (reference sequence). The V gene end was trimmed by 4 bases and the J gene end by 8 bases; junction bases not matched to a gene: 7. CDR3 bases: TGTGCCAGCAGCCCAGCAGACAGGGCGGAAAAACTGTTTTTT. Translation: CASSPADRAEKLFF. Full variable domain (missing parts from reference TRBV3-1 and TRBJ1-4): DTAVSQTPKYLVTQMGNDKSIKCEQNLGHDTMYWYKQDSKKFLKIMFSYNNKELIINETVPNRFSPKSPDKAHLNLHINSLELGDSAVYFCASSPADRAEKLFFGSGTQLSVL.

DNA for the CDR3: TGTGCCAGCAGCGTAACAGGTGCTAACGAGCAGTACTTC. It translates to CASSVTGANEQYF. The rearrangement joins TRBV9 to TRBJ2-7; D may be TRBD1 (5 bases). The CDR3 runs 13 residues. The V end was cut by 1 base, the J end by 5 bases, with 10 bases between. Germline CDR1 reads SGDLS; CDR2 reads YYNGEE.

A few counts support this clonotype. This chain joins TRBV2 and TRBJ2-7; D possibly corresponds to TRBD1 (5 bases). CDR1 and CDR2 from the germline V gene are SNHLY and FYNNEI. Trimming pared 5 bases from V and 4 bases from J, leaving 12 bases between. The CDR3 is 13 residues long. The CDR3 sequence: CASSQDKPYEQYF. The CDR3 coding sequence is TGTGCCAGCAGTCAGGACAAACCTTACGAGCAGTACTTC.

The CDR3 here is CASSYSQDRVGSYEQYF. CDR3 coding DNA: TGTGCCAGCAGTTACTCCCAGGACAGGGTGGGGTCCTACGAGCAGTACTTC. This chain joins TRBV6-2 or TRBV6-3 and TRBJ2-7; TRBD1 aligns across 8 bases. The junction had 8 bases not matched to a gene; V was cut back by 0 bases and J by 1 base. The germline CDR1 and CDR2 sequences are MNHEY and SVGEGT. This CDR3 has 17 residues.

The V and J genes are TRBV5-1 and TRBJ2-3; 14 positions agree with TRBD2. This CDR3 is 18 amino acids long. V shed 0 bases, J shed 3 bases, and the junction held 6 bases outside the gene matches. Germline V gene sequence: CDR1 SGHRS, CDR2 YFSETQ. This CDR3 reads CASSLGLAGGPGTDTQYF. The CDR3 DNA sequence: TGCGCCAGCAGCTTGGGACTAGCGGGAGGGCCAGGAACAGATACGCAGTATTTT.

This clonotype showed up many times. The rearrangement links TRBV7-8 to TRBJ2-1; TRBD2 aligns across 9 bases. The CDR3 spans 16 residues. The germline CDR1 and CDR2 sequences are SGHVS and FQNEAQ. V shed 0 bases and J 4 bases; nucleotides not matched to a gene: 4. CDR3 amino acids: CASSLASGSRYNEQFF. The CDR3 nucleotides read TGTGCCAGCAGCTTAGCTAGCGGGAGTCGGTACAATGAGCAGTTCTTC.

Ten or more counts support this clonotype. V is TRBV5-1 and J is TRBJ2-3, with 11 bases that match TRBD2. V lost 2 bases, J lost 2 bases, and 7 bases stayed unmatched. The CDR3 extends over 17 amino acids. From germline, CDR1 is SGHRS and CDR2 YFSETQ. This CDR3 reads CASSLGLAGGPTDTQYF. The CDR3 DNA reads TGCGCCAGCAGCTTAGGATTAGCGGGGGGGCCCACAGATACGCAGTATTTT.

This clonotype was picked up a small number of times. This chain links TRBV14 with TRBJ2-5; D is perhaps TRBD2 (5 bases). Trimming shortened V by 3 bases and J by 3 bases, and 11 bases separated the two germline ends. Germline loops: CDR1 SGHDN, CDR2 FVKESK. The CDR3 sequence is 14 residues long. The CDR3 nucleotides are TGTGCCAGCAGCCATTTCGACGGGAAAGAGACCCAGTACTTC. This sequence encodes CASSHFDGKETQYF. The full variable domain, with the rest looked up from reference TRBV14 and TRBJ2-5, is EAGVTQFPSHSVIEKGQTVTLRCDPISGHDNLYWYRRVMGKEIKFLLHFVKESKQDESGMPNNRFLAERTGGTYSTLKVQPAELEDSGVYFCASSHFDGKETQYFGPGTRLLVL.

This clonotype was observed at least ten times. The chain is built from TRBV7-2 and TRBJ2-3, with D tentatively TRBD2 (5 bases). In germline, CDR1 is SGHTA, CDR2 FQGNSA. V was shortened by 4 bases and J by 6 bases, with 11 bases between the two germline ends. The CDR3 has 13 residues. The CDR3 protein is CASSSRTWDTQYF. The CDR3 nucleotides read TGTGCCAGCAGCTCCCGGACTTGGGATACGCAGTATTTT.

This clonotype was observed a handful of times. This sequence joins TRBV5-1 and TRBJ1-1; D not certain. Germline V CDR1 and CDR2: SGHRS, YFSETQ. The V gene lost 0 bases and the J gene lost 0 bases, with 21 bases spanning the gap. The CDR3 length is 19 residues. DNA for the CDR3: TGCGCCAGCAGCTTGGGGGCGAGAAGGAACCGCGGAATGAACACTGAAGCTTTCTTT. Residues: CASSLGARRNRGMNTEAFF.

J is TRBJ2-1 and V is TRBV5-6, with TRBD1 matching over 8 bases. Trimming removed 6 bases from V and 8 bases from J; junction bases left unmatched: 4. Germline V gene lookup returns CDR1 SGHDT and CDR2 YYEEEE. The CDR3 has 12 amino acids. The CDR3 coding sequence is TGTGCCAGCACCGGACAGGGCGATGAGCAGTTCTTC. Translating gives CASTGQGDEQFF.

Here the CDR3 reads CSVGLAGVYEQYF. In DNA, the CDR3 is TGCAGCGTTGGACTAGCGGGGGTATACGAGCAGTACTTC. The rearrangement links TRBV29-1 to TRBJ2-7, with 12 bases identical to TRBD2. The CDR3 sequence is 13 residues long. The V and J ends lost 4 bases and 4 bases, in that order; junction bases with no gene match: 2. The germline V gene has CDR1 SQVTM and CDR2 ANQGSEA.

The chain uses TRBV5-1 and TRBJ1-2, with 7 bases matching TRBD1. Trimming at V came to 0 bases and at J to 2 bases, leaving 7 bases not matched to a gene. Looked up from germline, CDR1 is SGHRS and CDR2 is YFSETQ. The CDR3 totals 16 residues. For the CDR3, the DNA is TGCGCCAGCAGCTTGGTTCAGGACAGGTTGAACTATGGCTACACCTTC. Translated, it gives CASSLVQDRLNYGYTF.

This clonotype was seen many times. V and J are TRBV5-1 and TRBJ2-3; 9 bases fit TRBD2. V shed 4 bases, J shed 7 bases, and the junction held 10 bases outside the gene matches. The CDR3 runs 15 residues. Germline values: CDR1 SGHRS, CDR2 YFSETQ. The CDR3 coding sequence is TGCGCCAGCAGCCGTAGCGGGAGTGCGATGAATACGCAGTATTTT. It is translated as CASSRSGSAMNTQYF.

This clonotype appeared many times. The chain links TRBV24-1 to TRBJ1-5; D is perhaps TRBD1 (5 bases). CDR1 and CDR2 from the germline V gene are KGHDR and SFDVKD. This CDR3 contains 15 residues. Trimming took 5 bases from V and 0 from J, leaving 10 bases between them. DNA for the CDR3: TGTGCCACCAGTGCGGGGGGGTCTAGCAATCAGCCCCAGCATTTT. This encodes CATSAGGSSNQPQHF.

The rearrangement links TRBV30 to TRBJ2-5; 7 bases match TRBD2. This CDR3 contains 13 residues. CDR1 and CDR2 from the germline V gene are GTSNPN and SVGIG (reference sequence). Losses at the gene ends were 5 bases for V and 1 base for J; bases not matched to a gene: 4. In nucleotides, the CDR3 is TGTGCCTGGGACGCTAGCGGCCAAGAGACCCAGTACTTC. It codes for CAWDASGQETQYF.

This clonotype was seen ten or more times. The chain links TRBV3-1 to TRBJ2-3; possibly TRBD2 for D (5 bases). With 0 bases removed from V and 4 bases from J, the gap between germline ends came to 26 bases. The CDR3 loop spans 20 amino acids. CDR1 is LGHDT, CDR2 YNNKEL, per germline (reference sequence). The CDR3 DNA is TGTGCCAGCAGCCAAGATATGGCCCGACTACCACAACGTGCGTCAGATACGCAGTATTTT. Protein: CASSQDMARLPQRASDTQYF.

V usage is TRBV7-2 and J usage is TRBJ1-2; a possible D gene is TRBD1 (6 bases). CDR1 and CDR2 from the germline V gene are SGHTA and FQGNSA. The CDR3 runs 11 residues. Between the trimmed V and J ends, which lost 6 bases and 6 bases, there was a span of 8 bases. The CDR3 DNA is TGTGCCAGCAGTTGGGGGCATGGCTACACCTTC. It translates to CASSWGHGYTF.

Ten or more counts support this clonotype. The chain recombines TRBV5-1 with TRBJ1-2; D remains unclear. CDR1 SGHRS and CDR2 YFSETQ come from the germline V gene. The CDR3 is 12 amino acids. The germline V and J ends were trimmed by 4 bases and 10 bases, with 14 bases remaining between them. The CDR3 DNA sequence: TGCGCCAGCAGCAACGAACTATGGGACTACACCTTC. This sequence encodes CASSNELWDYTF. The full variable domain, completed using reference TRBV5-1 and TRBJ1-2, is KAGVTQTPRYLIKTRGQQVTLSCSPISGHRSVSWYQQTPGQGLQFLFEYFSETQRNKGNFPGRFSGRQFSNSRSEMNVSTLELGDSALYLCASSNELWDYTFGSGTRLTVV.

This clonotype has just a few counts. The V call is TRBV6-5, the J call TRBJ2-1, with 8 positions matching TRBD1. The CDR3 extends over 15 amino acids. V was clipped by 4 bases and J by 2 bases; unmatched bases: 4. Germline V CDR1 and CDR2: MNHEY, SVGAGI. The CDR3 is CASSSPRGPYNEQFF. The CDR3 DNA follows: TGTGCCAGCAGTTCCCCCAGGGGGCCCTACAATGAGCAGTTCTTC.

The chain uses TRBV5-1 and TRBJ2-3; D gene uncertain. The CDR3 has 15 amino acids. Germline assignment: CDR1 SGHRS and CDR2 YFSETQ. Between the trimmed V and J ends, which lost 0 bases and 1 base, there was a span of 9 bases. In nucleotides, the CDR3 is TGCGCCAGCAGCTTGGCCGGAAGGCGCACAGATACGCAGTATTTT. Translation: CASSLAGRRTDTQYF. Drawing the rest from reference TRBV5-1 and TRBJ2-3, the complete variable domain is KAGVTQTPRYLIKTRGQQVTLSCSPISGHRSVSWYQQTPGQGLQFLFEYFSETQRNKGNFPGRFSGRQFSNSRSEMNVSTLELGDSALYLCASSLAGRRTDTQYFGPGTRLTVL.

CDR3 in amino acids: CASRRRSGPSYEQYF. CDR3 nucleotides: TGCGCCAGCCGGAGAAGGTCGGGTCCATCCTACGAGCAGTACTTC. The V gene is TRBV5-1, the J gene TRBJ2-7; D is unclear. This CDR3 region has 15 residues. Germline lookup yields CDR1 SGHRS and CDR2 YFSETQ. V was clipped by 7 bases and J by 1 base, with 18 bases between them.

The J gene is TRBJ1-1, the V gene TRBV3-1; 9 positions agree with TRBD1. The germline V gene encodes CDR1 LGHDT and CDR2 YNNKEL (reference sequence). Germline trimming cut 4 bases from V and 1 base from J; bases unmatched to any gene: 4. The length of the CDR3 is 15 residues. CDR3 protein: CASSPRDRANTEAFF. As DNA, the CDR3 is TGTGCCAGCAGCCCCCGGGACAGGGCGAACACTGAAGCTTTCTTT.